These 19 T cell receptor beta chains came from one sample sequenced in a study of shared clonotypes between healthy human individuals. The data were produced by immunoSEQ multiplex PCR, yet TCRdb's version contains in-frame clones alone and is incomplete. The sample yields a few hundred thousand clones, just over 65% seen once. Sequenced input: memory CD4+ T cells sorted from blood. Stated subset: CD45RA-negative fraction. The receptors derive from a man under 40 in good health.

The V call is TRBV18, the J call TRBJ1-1; D is ambiguous. The germline V gene has CDR1 KGHSH and CDR2 LQKENI. The CDR3 runs to 13 residues. The V gene lost 6 bases and the J gene lost 7 bases, with 15 bases spanning the gap. The CDR3 sequence is CASSSTAGNEAFF. Here the CDR3 DNA reads TGTGCCAGCTCCTCGACCGCGGGAAATGAAGCTTTCTTT.

J is TRBJ1-5 and V is TRBV30; the D is unclear. V lost 2 bases, J lost 7 bases, and 12 bases lay in between. Germline lookup yields CDR1 GTSNPN and CDR2 SVGIG (reference sequence). The CDR3 length is 13 residues. The CDR3 nucleotides are TGTGCCTGGAGTATAAGGGTGCGGCAGCCCCAGCATTTT. Its translation: CAWSIRVRQPQHF.

The gene calls are TRBV6-5 and TRBJ2-7; D gene uncertain. Germline-derived CDR1 and CDR2 are MNHEY and SVGAGI. Trimming cost V 2 bases and J 2 bases, with 13 bases left between them. The CDR3 contains 15 residues. Written as DNA, the CDR3 is TGTGCCAGCAGTTACGGTGACACGATTACCTACGAGCAGTACTTC. Translating it yields CASSYGDTITYEQYF.

The V gene is TRBV28, the J gene TRBJ2-1, with TRBD2 matching over 11 bases. The J segment lost 10 bases and the V segment lost 4 bases, leaving 18 bases of the junction unmatched. Per germline, CDR1 MDHEN and CDR2 SYDVKM. The CDR3 sequence is 18 residues long. Here the CDR3 reads CASSSPRASGRTNLEQFF. The DNA for the CDR3 is TGTGCCAGCAGTTCCCCTAGGGCTAGCGGGAGGACCAACCTCGAGCAGTTCTTC.

V is TRBV6-1 and J is TRBJ2-6; TRBD2 matches at 8 bases. The CDR3 runs to 16 residues. Trimming took 2 bases from V and 0 from J; bases not matched to a gene: 0. Germline CDR1 and CDR2: MNHNS and SASEGT. The CDR3 DNA reads as TGTGCCAGCAGTGAACTAGCGGGCTCTGGGGCCAACGTCCTGACTTTC. This codes for CASSELAGSGANVLTF.

The chain uses TRBV4-2 and TRBJ2-3; the match to TRBD2 covers 8 bases. V gave up 0 bases and J gave up 4 bases; unmatched junction bases: 12. CDR1 and CDR2 from the germline V gene are LGHNA and YNFKEQ. CDR3 size: 18 residues. This chain's CDR3 is CASSQDGVAGPAPDTQYF. The DNA for the CDR3 is TGTGCCAGCAGCCAAGATGGGGTAGCGGGACCGGCCCCAGATACGCAGTATTTT.

The rearrangement links TRBV5-8 to TRBJ2-1; TRBD1 might be the D (8 bases). The CDR3 consists of 16 residues. Germline CDR1 is SGHTS and CDR2 is YDEGEE. Trimming left V 9 bases short and J 1 base short, with 20 bases between. The chain's CDR3 is CANPRQGRVSYNEQFF. DNA of the CDR3: TGTGCCAACCCCAGACAGGGGAGGGTGTCCTACAATGAGCAGTTCTTC.

This clone was counted only a few times. The chain uses TRBV7-8 and TRBJ1-4; D gene ambiguous. Germline CDR1 reads SGHVS; CDR2 reads FQNEAQ. The CDR3 extends over 15 amino acids. V gave up 6 bases and J gave up 4 bases, with 15 bases separating them. The DNA of the CDR3 is TGTGCCAGCAGGGAAAGTGTTAATGGTAATGAAAAACTGTTTTTT. It codes for CASRESVNGNEKLFF.

The chain links TRBV14 to TRBJ2-3, with 7 positions matching TRBD2. V shed 6 bases and J 0 bases; nucleotides not matched to a gene: 18. Germline lookup yields CDR1 SGHDN and CDR2 FVKESK. The CDR3 totals 19 residues. The DNA of the CDR3 is TGTGCCAGCAGTATGGCGTTTAAGGGGCTAGCGGTGAGCACAGATACGCAGTATTTT. This gives the protein CASSMAFKGLAVSTDTQYF.

At least ten counts were recorded for this clone. J is TRBJ2-6 and V is TRBV13; no definite D call. V lost 1 base and J lost 2, with 6 bases in between. There are 15 residues in the CDR3. Germline loops: CDR1 PRHDT, CDR2 FYEKMQ (reference sequence). CDR3 sequence reads: CASSLVGPGANVLTF. In DNA form, the CDR3 reads TGTGCCAGCAGCTTAGTCGGCCCTGGGGCCAACGTCCTGACTTTC.

This chain links TRBV4-1 with TRBJ1-2; D remains unclear. The germline V gene has CDR1 MGHRA and CDR2 YSYEKL. This CDR3 comprises 12 residues. V dropped 3 bases and J dropped 13 bases, with 15 bases sitting between them. The CDR3 DNA reads as TGCGCCAGCAGCCAGCCCCAGGAGGTGCCCACCTTC. Protein product: CASSQPQEVPTF.

With regard to this clone: A read error may produce the germline difference seen at one junction end. V is TRBV7-9 and J is TRBJ1-1; D call uncertain. The germline gives CDR1 SEHNR, CDR2 FQNEAQ (reference sequence). The CDR3 spans 13 residues. CDR3 coding DNA: TGTGCCAACAGCCCCCAAGTTGTCTCTGAAGCTTTCTTT. Its translation: CANSPQVVSEAFF.

The rearrangement links TRBV6-4 to TRBJ1-2; 8 bases fit TRBD1. The V gene's germline CDR1 is MRHNA and CDR2 SNTAGT. The CDR3 covers 13 residues. V trimming: 6 bases; J trimming: 3 bases; junction bases outside the gene matches: 3. The DNA for the CDR3 is TGTGCCAGCAGAAAGGACAGGGACTATGGCTACACCTTC. This translates into CASRKDRDYGYTF.

The rearrangement joins TRBV13 to TRBJ1-1, with D unclear. Germline values: CDR1 PRHDT, CDR2 FYEKMQ (reference sequence). Trimming took off 6 bases at V and 0 bases at J, with 8 bases between the two ends. This CDR3 region has 13 residues. The CDR3 DNA is TGTGCCAGCAGGGGGTCGATGAACACTGAAGCTTTCTTT. The encoded protein is CASRGSMNTEAFF. Drawing the rest from reference TRBV13 and TRBJ1-1, the complete variable domain is AAGVIQSPRHLIKEKRETATLKCYPIPRHDTVYWYQQGPGQDPQFLISFYEKMQSDKGSIPDRFSAQQFSDYHSELNMSSLELGDSALYFCASRGSMNTEAFFGQGTRLTVV.

The V call is TRBV4-3, the J call TRBJ1-2; D might be TRBD1 (6 bases). The V end was cut by 1 base, the J end by 9 bases, with 18 bases between. The CDR3 sequence is 15 residues long. In germline, CDR1 is LGHNA, CDR2 YSLEER. CDR3 DNA: TGCGCCAGCAGCCAAGGACTGACAGGCTTCGCGAGCTACACCTTC. Translated: CASSQGLTGFASYTF.

This clone appeared once. The rearrangement links TRBV6-6 to TRBJ2-7; 7 positions match TRBD1. This CDR3 has 16 residues. Germline V gene lookup returns CDR1 MNHNY and CDR2 SVGAGI (reference sequence). V lost 5 bases, J lost 2 bases, and 12 bases stayed unmatched. This chain's CDR3 is CASSLTGALLPYEQYF. CDR3 DNA: TGTGCCAGCAGTCTTACAGGGGCGCTCCTACCCTACGAGCAGTACTTC.

V and J are TRBV5-1 and TRBJ2-5, with 8 positions matching TRBD2. Per the germline V gene, CDR1 is SGHRS and CDR2 is YFSETQ. The trim removed 0 bases at V and 7 bases at J, leaving 8 bases unmatched. This CDR3 has 15 residues. The CDR3 reads CASSLVAGGSGTQYF. CDR3 nucleotide sequence: TGCGCCAGCAGCTTGGTTGCGGGAGGTTCAGGGACCCAGTACTTC.

The V and J genes are TRBV13 and TRBJ2-7; 11 positions agree with TRBD1. The CDR3 has 15 amino acids. CDR1 is PRHDT, CDR2 FYEKMQ, per germline (reference sequence). V was pared by 5 bases and J by 6 bases, with 9 bases of the junction left unmatched. CDR3 DNA: TGTGCCAGCAGCCGCCGGTCCGGGACAGGGGGCGAGCAGTACTTC. This codes for CASSRRSGTGGEQYF.

The CDR3 sequence is CASSKGGSYNEQFF. CDR3 coding DNA: TGTGCCAGCAGCAAAGGGGGCTCCTACAATGAGCAGTTCTTC. The chain combines TRBV14 with TRBJ2-1, with a tentative D call TRBD1 (6 bases). Germline V gene sequence: CDR1 SGHDN, CDR2 FVKESK. With 5 bases removed from V and 0 bases from J, the gap between germline ends came to 8 bases. This CDR3 comprises 14 residues.